This T cell receptor beta chain came from a study of human T cells and chemical hapten exposure (dated by TCRdb to about 2021). Describing the broader study: Libraries were pooled for sequencing, and variation in per-sample TCR yields was attributed mainly to small differences in library volumes within the pool. Both TCR alpha and TCR beta chains were sequenced from each blood RNA sample. This study followed changes in the peripheral blood TCR repertoire in vivo during primary and secondary sensitization of alopecia patients to the hapten diphenylcyclopropenone (DPC). Results the study describes overall, beyond this receptor: No change with DPC sensitization was found in the number of TCRs above 1 in 1000 frequency, and no evidence of global repertoire structure alterations was found. After repeated subsampling, changes were observed in the strength of the expansion versus patch-test correlation and in the threshold at which the correlation became significant.

This clonotype was detected ten times or more. The specificity of this receptor is unknown. Base qualities are not recorded, but no much larger clone differs from it by a single base. Inclusive of the bounding cysteine and phenylalanine, the CDR3 is 18 residues long. The DNA shown is the 54-base CDR3, in frame from base 1. According to the germline V gene, CDR1 reads SGHTA and CDR2 reads FQGNSA. For this chain, trimming is 5 bases at the V end and 0 bases at the J end, and the number of junction bases without a gene match is 11. Explained via the paper, the time point label denotes: healthy volunteer bleed at 2 weeks. Total RNA was isolated from unfractionated whole blood collected in Tempus Blood RNA tubes. Four or five healthy volunteers served as TCR sequencing controls and were bled at day 0, 2 weeks and 6 weeks. Libraries were prepared through RACE. For sequencing, a NextSeq 500 was employed. During library preparation, unique molecular identifiers were attached to individual cDNA molecules so that TCRs could be counted in a quantitative, reproducible way. The original pipeline was this. Samples had a median of 95,638 TCRs, with a range from roughly 23,224 to 700,000. V, J and CDR3 annotation of the TCR reads was carried out using the Decombinator software suite. To make PS versus PT1 abundance plots, every sample was subsampled to the same number of TCRs (28,000). Expanded TCRs were defined as absent before sensitization and observed at least eight times at the 2-week time point. The raw public reads went through TCRdb reprocessing: fastp at Q25, MiXCR clone calling, in-frame beta chains kept. One record per CDR3 amino acid sequence lists the most common genes and DNA. V and J calls and clone size were set by TCRdb, not the authors. This sample is represented by some 93,000 distinct CDR3 sequences; around 9% of them were singletons. Clones ranked in the top ten supply approximately 2.9% of the sample.

The chain uses TRBV7-2 and TRBJ2-7, with 12 central nucleotides matching TRBD1. This TCR was sampled from a female donor in good health. Some clones in this sample may be carry-over from other donors' samples. Sequences were obtained from whole blood. The CDR3 protein is CASSPARDRGLSSYEQYF. The nucleotides read TGTGCCAGCAGCCCGGCGCGGGACAGGGGGCTGAGCTCCTACGAGCAGTACTTC.